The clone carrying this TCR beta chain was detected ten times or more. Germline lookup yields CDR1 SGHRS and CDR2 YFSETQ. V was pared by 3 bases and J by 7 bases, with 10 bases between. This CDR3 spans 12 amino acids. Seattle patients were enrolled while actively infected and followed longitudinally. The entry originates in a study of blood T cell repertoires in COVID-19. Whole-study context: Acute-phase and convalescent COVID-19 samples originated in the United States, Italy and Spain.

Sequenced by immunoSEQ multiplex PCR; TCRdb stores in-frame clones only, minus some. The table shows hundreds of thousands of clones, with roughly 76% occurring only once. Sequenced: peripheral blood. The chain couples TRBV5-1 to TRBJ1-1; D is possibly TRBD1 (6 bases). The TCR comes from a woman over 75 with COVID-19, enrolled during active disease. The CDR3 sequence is CASSYGQSEAFF. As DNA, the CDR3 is TGCGCCAGCAGCTACGGACAGAGTGAAGCTTTCTTT.